This entry concerns a single T cell receptor beta chain. Its specificity is unknown. Trimming at V came to 3 bases and at J to 4 bases, leaving 5 bases not matched to a gene. The CDR3 runs 13 residues. Germline CDR1 reads GTSNPN; CDR2 reads SVGIG (reference sequence). This entry comes from a study of T cells in Graves' hyperthyroidism and ophthalmopathy. Study as a whole: It was at initial diagnosis, before any treatment, that peripheral blood was collected. Overall study results and limits: It was a median about 7.1 months before onset that the model predicted ophthalmopathy.

TCR beta CDR3 regions were amplified from RNA. First-round RT-PCR with HTBI primers amplified the TCR CDR3 region. TCRdb passed the multiplex PCR reads through MiXCR, listing each CDR3 protein once. The table includes fewer than 850,000 distinct CDR3 sequences, 17% detected once. Diagnostic assessment was based on clinical symptoms, serum thyroxine and TRAb, thyroid ultrasound and orbital computed tomography. Sequencing was done on a sample of blood. The source of this sequence is a man in his forties or fifties with Graves' hyperthyroidism. The J gene is TRBJ1-2, the V gene TRBV30; 7 nucleotides line up with TRBD1. DNA of the CDR3: TGTGCCTGGAGGGACAGGACCCGCTATGGCTACACCTTC. Protein product: CAWRDRTRYGYTF. Filled out from reference TRBV30 and TRBJ1-2, the complete variable domain reads SQTIHQWPATLVQPVGSPLSLECTVEGTSNPNLYWYRQAAGRGLQLLFYSVGIGQISSEVPQNLSASRPQDRQFILSSKKLLLSDSGFYLCAWRDRTRYGYTFGSGTRLTVV.